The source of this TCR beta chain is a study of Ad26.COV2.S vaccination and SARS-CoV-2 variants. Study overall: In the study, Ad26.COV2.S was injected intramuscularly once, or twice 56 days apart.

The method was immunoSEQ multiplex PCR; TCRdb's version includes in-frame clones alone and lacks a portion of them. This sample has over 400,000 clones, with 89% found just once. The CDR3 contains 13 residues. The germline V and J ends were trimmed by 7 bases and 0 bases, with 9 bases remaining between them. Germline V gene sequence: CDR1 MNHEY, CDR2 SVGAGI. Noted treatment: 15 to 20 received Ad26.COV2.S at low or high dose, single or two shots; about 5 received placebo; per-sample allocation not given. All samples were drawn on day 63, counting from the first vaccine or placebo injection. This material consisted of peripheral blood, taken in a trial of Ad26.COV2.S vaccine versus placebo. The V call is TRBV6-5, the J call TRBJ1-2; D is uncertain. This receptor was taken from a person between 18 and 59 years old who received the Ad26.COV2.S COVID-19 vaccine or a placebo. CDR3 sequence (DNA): TGTGCCAGCATCCTCAGTCCTAACTATGGCTACACCTTC. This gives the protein CASILSPNYGYTF.